This T cell receptor (beta chain) was captured by sequencing in a study of PD-1 blockade in classical Hodgkin lymphoma (dated by TCRdb to 2020 to 2022). Study-level background: Nivolumab dosing was 3 mg/kg intravenously every 2 weeks, continuing until either disease progression or unacceptable toxicity. The study used TCR beta sequencing and CyTOF to define a peripheral blood immune signature of response to PD-1 blockade in classical Hodgkin lymphoma. What the work shows at the level of the full study, not this receptor alone: Trial patients achieving complete response had baseline diversity similar to newly diagnosed patients, whereas partial responders and progressors had significantly lower diversity. Diversity was lower in patients who began nivolumab less than 1 year after ASCT, so these patients were left out of later analyses to avoid confounding by immune reconstitution. Only a single clinical trial cohort was studied, and what caused the repertoire differences, possibly disease activity or prior therapy, remained undefined. Baseline TCR diversity was reported to be lower in newly diagnosed patients than in healthy donors and to be lower still in relapsed/refractory patients. A significant rise by C4D1 was seen in CD4+ but not CD8+ TCR diversity (p=0.0027 vs p=0.16), with the rise being most apparent in complete responders (p=0.02).

Genomic DNA was isolated using the Qiagen DNeasy kit from unsorted PBMCs as well as from negatively selected CD4+ and CD8+ fractions. Using primers that anneal to V and J segments, immunoSEQ multiplex PCR amplified the TCR beta CDR3 regions. A synthetic immune receptor repertoire was used to minimize amplification bias, and any residual bias was removed computationally once sequencing was done. As for the original processing: Custom Python scripts were used to quantify repertoire diversity as the Shannon entropy index. Unsorted, CD4+ and CD8+ repertoires were analyzed separately, except for combined analyses in which CD4+ and CD8+ sequences were merged in silico. Clonal expansion was defined as at least a 2-fold frequency increase after treatment relative to C1D1, with a pseudocount of 0.5 for undetected baseline clones. Singleton clones were defined as clones with 0 or 1 copy at C1D1, and non-singleton clones were defined as clones with 2 or more copies. Clones expanded in unsorted samples were assigned a CD4+, CD8+ or unknown annotation through matching of protein sequences in sorted samples from the same patient. Diversity changes from C1D1 to C4D1 were tested in paired samples using Wilcoxon tests. The table comes from immuneACCESS by way of TCRdb, which keeps in-frame sequences with V and J called. Part of the clones is missing from these tables; in studies checked, under half for an unresolved V gene and the rest for unknown reasons. V, J and clone size were drawn from that table, and D and trimming were deduced from the DNA. The sample records approximately 25,000 clones, around 84% of which are singletons. The biggest ten clones account for about 1.8% of the sample.

Taken from the germline V gene, the CDR1 and CDR2 loops are SGHVS and FQNEAQ. The V end gives up 10 bases and the J end 1 base, leaving 5 bases in the junction not matched to a gene. Reading from cysteine to phenylalanine, the CDR3 counts 13 amino acids. CDR3 DNA only is kept here, 39 bases in frame from base 1. Per the publication, the time point label means: cycle 1 day 1 (C1D1), immediately before nivolumab initiation. Relapse after autologous stem cell transplantation had occurred in all trial patients, and cohorts A, B and C were distinguished by prior brentuximab vedotin exposure. A Miltenyi CD4+ T cell isolation kit was used for magnetic negative selection to purify CD4+ T cells from thawed PBMCs. A total of fewer than 70 patients with relapsed/refractory classical Hodgkin lymphoma made up the trial cohort, and each patient's best overall response was complete response, partial response or progressive disease. Single-agent nivolumab was administered to trial patients in the multi-cohort phase II CheckMate 205 trial. An independent review committee assessed best overall response by applying the 2007 International Working Group response criteria. PBMCs from the trial were collected at three points: immediately before nivolumab initiation (C1D1), and during therapy at cycle 2 day 1 and cycle 4 day 1. Peripheral blood was collected in 8 mL Vacutainer Cell Preparation Tubes, from which PBMCs were isolated by centrifugation and then cryopreserved. Purified CD4+ and CD8+ fractions were prepared only for cases where an additional PBMC sample was available. On LS columns in a quadroMACS separator, the magnetically labelled cells were depleted, and the flow-through was collected as the purified fraction.

This clone is a singleton in its sample. Its antigen remains undetermined. No much larger clonotype is one base removed from it; base qualities were not supplied. The chain is made from TRBV7-8 and TRBJ1-1, and 8 bases in between align with TRBD1. The source material was CD4+ T cells from blood, sampled at baseline. This clonotype originated in a human donor with classical Hodgkin lymphoma. The DNA sequence is as follows: TGTGCCACACAAGGACAGGGGAACACTGAAGCTTTCTTT. Its protein reads: CATQGQGNTEAFF.